The 9 T cell receptor beta chains below all came from one sample that was sequenced in a study of blood T cells in healthy people across ages. Through a sample-barcoded 5' primer and a J-beta primer mix, a second PCR was run for roughly 7 to 11 cycles. TCRdb re-derived calls from the 5' RACE reads in MiXCR, one entry per CDR3 protein. The sample lists roughly 1.7 million distinct CDR3 sequences, 34% occurring once. Source material: blood. Receptors originate from a woman under 40 in good health.

This clonotype showed up just once. The V gene is TRBV7-2, the J gene TRBJ2-1; the match to TRBD2 covers 11 bases. Trimming removed 3 bases from V and 9 bases from J; junction bases left unmatched: 4. Germline-derived CDR1 and CDR2 are SGHTA and FQGNSA. This CDR3 spans 14 amino acids. The CDR3, as DNA: TGTGCCAGCAGCTTCCGACTAGCGGGGAGTGAGCAGTTCTTC. It codes for CASSFRLAGSEQFF.

This clonotype showed up just a few times. This chain connects TRBV18 to TRBJ2-7; D is possibly TRBD1 or TRBD2 (5 bases each). V was clipped by 4 bases and J by 8 bases, with 15 bases between them. This CDR3 comprises 13 residues. Germline V gene data show CDR1 as KGHSH and CDR2 as LQKENI. CDR3 sequence: CASSRDPTDKQYF. In nucleotides, the CDR3 is TGTGCCAGCTCACGGGACCCTACAGACAAGCAGTACTTC.

V is TRBV6-6 and J is TRBJ1-4; D gene uncertain. This CDR3 region has 14 residues. The germline V gene has CDR1 MNHNY and CDR2 SVGAGI (reference sequence). The V gene lost 2 bases and the J gene lost 11 bases, with 15 bases spanning the gap. In nucleotides, the CDR3 is TGTGCCAGCAGTTACAGAGACGACGGCGGGAAACTGTTTTTT. This encodes CASSYRDDGGKLFF.

The chain employs TRBV20-1 and TRBJ2-7, with 8 bases matching TRBD1. After removal of 2 bases from V and 4 bases from J, the junction contained 4 bases not matched to a gene. Germline loops: CDR1 DFQATT, CDR2 SNEGSKA (reference sequence). CDR3 length: 13 residues. In nucleotides, the CDR3 is TGCAGTGCTAGACAGGGGGCGGCGTACGAGCAGTACTTC. Translation gives CSARQGAAYEQYF.

This chain connects TRBV12-3 or TRBV12-4 to TRBJ2-7; 7 bases fit TRBD1. This CDR3 is built from 14 residues. V dropped 4 bases and J dropped 4; count of bases not matched to a gene: 7. CDR3 DNA sequence: TGTGCCAGCAGTTCGCAGGGGGTCTGGTACGAGCAGTACTTC. Translating gives CASSSQGVWYEQYF.

The V gene is TRBV28, the J gene TRBJ2-7, with 7 positions matching TRBD1. After removal of 8 bases from V and 0 bases from J, the junction contained 4 bases not matched to a gene. Germline CDR1 and CDR2: MDHEN and SYDVKM. The CDR3 sequence is 13 residues long. This chain's CDR3 is CASRDSLSYEQYF. Written as DNA, the CDR3 is TGTGCCAGCCGGGACAGCCTCTCCTACGAGCAGTACTTC.

The genes are TRBV10-3 and TRBJ2-3; D gene unclear. V lost 0 bases, J lost 0 bases, and 7 bases lay in between. The CDR3 length is 15 residues. Germline V gives CDR1 ENHRY, CDR2 SYGVKD. The CDR3 region is CAISESGSSTDTQYF. The CDR3 bases are TGTGCCATCAGTGAGTCCGGCTCGAGCACAGATACGCAGTATTTT.

This clonotype has more than one count but fewer than ten. The chain has TRBV7-9 and TRBJ1-2; the match to TRBD1 covers 10 bases. The CDR3 extends over 15 amino acids. Germline V gene lookup returns CDR1 SEHNR and CDR2 FQNEAQ (reference sequence). V lost 5 bases and J lost 8; bases outside the gene matches: 11. The CDR3, as DNA: TGTGCCAGCAGCATAGGGACAGGGGTTTTAATGGGCTACACCTTC. This sequence encodes CASSIGTGVLMGYTF.

This clonotype was observed a single time. The junction departs from germline at one end; a sequencing error may be responsible. This chain links TRBV5-1 with TRBJ2-3; D perhaps matches TRBD1 (6 bases). The CDR3 runs 14 residues. CDR1 and CDR2 from the germline V gene are SGHRS and YFSETQ. The chain's CDR3 is CASSFGQNTDAQYF. Written as DNA, the CDR3 is TGCGCCAGCAGCTTTGGACAGAACACAGATGCGCAGTATTTT.